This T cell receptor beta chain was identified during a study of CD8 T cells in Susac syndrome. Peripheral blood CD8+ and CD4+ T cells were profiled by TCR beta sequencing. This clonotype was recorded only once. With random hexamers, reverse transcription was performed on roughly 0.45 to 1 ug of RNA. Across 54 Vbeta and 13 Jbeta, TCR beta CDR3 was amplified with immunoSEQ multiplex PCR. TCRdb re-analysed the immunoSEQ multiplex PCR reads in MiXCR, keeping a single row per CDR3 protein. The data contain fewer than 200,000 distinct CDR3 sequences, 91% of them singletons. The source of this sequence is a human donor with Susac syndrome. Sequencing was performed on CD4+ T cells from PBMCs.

The chain's CDR3 is CATSRDPPGETQYF. CDR3 DNA sequence: TGTGCCACCAGCAGAGATCCCCCGGGAGAGACCCAGTACTTC. V gene TRBV15 combines with J gene TRBJ2-5, with D uncertain. V lost 0 bases and J 4 bases, leaving 9 bases between the germline ends. Germline loops: CDR1 LNHNV, CDR2 YYDKDF (reference sequence). The CDR3 length is 14 residues.